The clone carrying this T cell receptor (beta chain) was counted once. The target antigen is unknown. A junction end diverges from the germline sequence, so it may reflect a read error. Germline V gives CDR1 MGHDK, CDR2 SYGVNS. The length of the CDR3 is 15 residues. The TCR beta cDNA libraries contained unique molecular identifiers. From the PCR reads, TCRdb called clonotypes with MiXCR, one entry per CDR3 protein. The sample contains a few hundred thousand distinct CDR3 sequences, roughly 45% of which appear only once. This sample is drawn from a study of post-analysis software for immune sequencing data. Study-wide context: Recorded disease courses covered relapsing-remitting, secondary progressive and progressive-relapsing multiple sclerosis. Some patients had no subtype annotation.

Study conclusions and caveats: Strong co-clustering by F measure linked samples that shared a preparation batch. Roughly five TRBV segments were significantly more frequent in patients than in controls. TRBV5-6, TRBV5-1 and TRBV20-1 were among these segments. There was significantly lower normalized Chao1 diversity in multiple sclerosis patients than in controls.

The chain couples TRBV25-1 to TRBJ2-1; either TRBD1 or TRBD2 may fit D (5 bases each). This TCR was sampled from a girl under 18 with multiple sclerosis. Input material: blood. Written as DNA, the CDR3 is TGTGCCAACAGTGGCAGGGAGAGCTCCTACAATGAGCAGTTCTTC. Its protein is CANSGRESSYNEQFF.